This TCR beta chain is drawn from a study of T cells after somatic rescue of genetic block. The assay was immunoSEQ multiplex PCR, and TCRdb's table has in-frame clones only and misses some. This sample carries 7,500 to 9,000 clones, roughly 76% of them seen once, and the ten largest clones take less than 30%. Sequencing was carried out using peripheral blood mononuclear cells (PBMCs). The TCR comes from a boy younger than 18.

The CDR3 loop reads CASSLKATGLVVHEQYF. The CDR3 DNA sequence: TGTGCCAGCAGCTTGAAAGCAACCGGACTAGTAGTCCACGAGCAGTACTTC. This sequence joins TRBV5-4 and TRBJ2-7; 7 nucleotides line up with TRBD2. The CDR3 is 17 residues long. V was clipped by 1 base and J by 5 bases; unmatched bases: 15. The germline V gene encodes CDR1 SGHNT and CDR2 YYREEE (reference sequence).